The 9 T cell receptor beta chains given below trace back to one sample, sequenced in a study of healthy donors' naive CD4 and CD8 T cells. Starting from around 500 ng of total RNA, TCR libraries were made with linear amplification. TCRdb re-derived calls from the reads in MiXCR, one entry per CDR3 protein. The sample has 180,000 or so distinct CDR3 sequences, 65% to 75% seen once. Sequencing input: naive CD4+ and CD8+ T cells sorted from blood, pooled from several donors. Receptors originate from a pool of human donors in good health; the sample pools cells from several healthy donors.

This rearrangement joins TRBV19 to TRBJ2-1, with D possibly being TRBD2 (5 bases). Germline V gives CDR1 LNHDA, CDR2 SQIVND (reference sequence). This CDR3 spans 15 amino acids. V lost 7 bases and J 4 bases, leaving 17 bases between the germline ends. The CDR3 nucleotides are TGTGCCAGTAACCAGCGGCCGGTCCCATACAATGAGCAGTTCTTC. It is translated as CASNQRPVPYNEQFF.

V and J are TRBV12-5 and TRBJ2-2, with D possibly TRBD2 on 5 matching bases. Per the germline V gene, CDR1 is LGHNT and CDR2 is FRNRAP. This CDR3 is built from 16 residues. Trimming pared 4 bases from V and 1 base from J, leaving 13 bases between. This CDR3 is CASGWELAGNTGELFF. In nucleotides, the CDR3 is TGTGCTAGTGGTTGGGAGTTGGCAGGGAACACCGGGGAGCTGTTTTTT. The whole variable domain, remainder taken from reference TRBV12-5 and TRBJ2-2, is DARVTQTPRHKVTEMGQEVTMRCQPILGHNTVFWYRQTMMQGLELLAYFRNRAPLDDSGMPKDRFSAEMPDATLATLKIQPSEPRDSAVYFCASGWELAGNTGELFFGEGSRLTVL.

CDR3 bases: TGTGCCAGCAGCGGACTAGCGGGCTTCTACGAGCAGTACTTC. Translated, it gives CASSGLAGFYEQYF. V usage is TRBV5-5 and J usage is TRBJ2-7; 11 nucleotides match TRBD2. Germline V gives CDR1 SGHKS, CDR2 YYEKEE (reference sequence). Unmatched junction bases numbered 3, after V lost 4 bases and J lost 3 bases. CDR3 length: 14 amino acids.

The chain employs TRBV27 and TRBJ1-6; 9 nucleotides match TRBD1. The V segment lost 4 bases and the J segment 7 bases; nucleotides outside the gene matches: 8. CDR1 and CDR2 (germline): MNHEY, SMNVEV (reference sequence). This CDR3 has 16 amino acids. CDR3 nucleotides: TGTGCCAGCAGTTCACCCGGGACAGGGAAGAATTCACCCCTCCACTTT. It encodes CASSSPGTGKNSPLHF.

CDR3 in amino acids: CASSYRRGINSPLHF. The CDR3 DNA is TGTGCCAGCAGTTACCGAAGGGGGATCAATTCACCCCTCCACTTT. This chain uses TRBV6-5 with TRBJ1-6, with D possibly TRBD1 on 6 matching bases. This CDR3 has 15 amino acids. Germline CDR1 and CDR2: MNHEY and SVGAGI. The V and J ends lost 2 bases and 7 bases respectively, with 12 bases between them.

V usage is TRBV19 and J usage is TRBJ1-5; TRBD1 might be the D (6 bases). The CDR3 totals 13 residues. Deletions cut 5 bases from V and 4 bases from J, with 9 bases between. In germline, CDR1 is LNHDA, CDR2 SQIVND (reference sequence). The DNA for the CDR3 is TGTGCCAGTAGTCTCGGACAGAATCAGCCCCAGCATTTT. Translated, it gives CASSLGQNQPQHF.

The genes are TRBV7-9 and TRBJ1-3, with no clear D. The CDR3 covers 13 residues. Trimming stripped 1 base from V and 2 bases from J, with 3 bases between. Germline assignment: CDR1 SEHNR and CDR2 FQNEAQ (reference sequence). DNA of the CDR3: TGTGCCAGCAGCTTAGGTACTGGAAACACCATATATTTT. Its protein product is CASSLGTGNTIYF.

The V and J genes are TRBV11-2 and TRBJ2-7; D call uncertain. Trimming stripped 2 bases from V and 3 bases from J, with 17 bases between. The CDR3 contains 16 residues. CDR1 SGHAT and CDR2 FQNNGV come from the germline V gene. In DNA form, the CDR3 reads TGTGCCAGCAGCTTATCTTCCGAGACTTTTTACTACGAGCAGTACTTC. Translated, it gives CASSLSSETFYYEQYF.

This clonotype appeared a single time. The rearrangement uses TRBV27 and TRBJ1-1; 8 bases are shared with TRBD1. Germline trimming cut 7 bases from V and 5 bases from J; bases unmatched to any gene: 12. Germline values: CDR1 MNHEY, CDR2 SMNVEV (reference sequence). The CDR3 sequence is 15 residues long. CDR3 sequence: CASTAAGGESTEAFF. CDR3 DNA sequence: TGTGCCAGCACCGCAGCAGGGGGCGAGTCGACTGAAGCTTTCTTT.